This T cell receptor (beta chain) was obtained from a study of PD-L1 blockade in urothelial cancer. The wider study: Blood was subjected to analysis at 3 weeks (second dose) and 6 weeks following treatment start. When blood samples were assessed, the median T cell count was some 130,000. Study results and limitations: Better progression-free and overall survival followed lower pretreatment blood clonality.

To note about this clone: The antigen is unknown.

Sequencing was performed with immunoSEQ multiplex PCR; in TCRdb, only in-frame clones are kept and a portion is missing. The sample includes about 130,000 clones, about 82% seen only once; the top ten take 2.4%. Time point meaning: peripheral blood 6 weeks after treatment start. Patient sample counts ranged from 1 to 8, pretreatment and on-treatment. J gave up 7 bases and V 4 bases, and 5 bases lay outside the gene matches. This CDR3 is built from 15 residues. CDR1 SEHNR and CDR2 FQNEAQ come from the germline V gene (reference sequence). The sequencing used PBMCs, collected around atezolizumab (anti-PD-L1) treatment. The source of this sequence is a man aged 45-65 years with urothelial cancer. The chain combines TRBV7-9 with TRBJ2-7; 15 nucleotides line up with TRBD2. The CDR3 is CASSSGLAGGHEQYF. The DNA of the CDR3 is TGTGCCAGCAGCTCGGGACTAGCGGGAGGCCATGAGCAGTACTTC.